The 16 T cell receptor beta chains given below trace back to one sample, sequenced in a study of shared clonotypes between healthy human individuals. The naive CD8 fraction comprised CD45RO-negative cells positively selected for CCR7 and excluded terminally differentiated effector memory CD45RA+ cells. Generated by immunoSEQ multiplex PCR, the TCRdb table keeps only in-frame clones and is missing some. The sample lists roughly 810,000 clones, roughly 96% occurring once. The material sequenced was naive CD8+ T cells sorted from blood. The receptors shown here come from a man aged 25 to 40 in good health.

The V call is TRBV6-5, the J call TRBJ1-1; 7 bases are a match to TRBD1. Germline-derived CDR1 and CDR2 are MNHEY and SVGAGI. This CDR3 has 16 residues. The V and J ends lost 0 bases and 3 bases, in that order; junction bases with no gene match: 7. The CDR3 nucleotides are TGTGCCAGCAGTTACTCGTATCGACAGGGCCACACTGAAGCTTTCTTT. It encodes CASSYSYRQGHTEAFF.

Turning to this clone: This specimen includes other DNA sequences encoding the same CDR3. CDR3 region: CASSLGAEQYF. The CDR3 coding sequence is TGTGCCAGCAGCTTGGGCGCCGAGCAGTACTTC. The V gene is TRBV5-6, the J gene TRBJ2-7; D is ambiguous. Trimming removed 0 bases at V and 6 bases at J, with 4 bases between. This CDR3 contains 11 residues. CDR1 and CDR2 from the germline V gene are SGHDT and YYEEEE.

V gene TRBV5-1 combines with J gene TRBJ2-7, with TRBD2 as a possible D gene (5 bases). Trimming took off 4 bases at V and 4 bases at J, with 18 bases between the two ends. The CDR3 spans 15 residues. Germline V gives CDR1 SGHRS, CDR2 YFSETQ. This chain's CDR3 is CASSPEDGGLYEQYF. CDR3 sequence (DNA): TGCGCCAGCAGCCCGGAGGACGGTGGCCTATACGAGCAGTACTTC.

The rearrangement uses TRBV28 and TRBJ2-1; 8 nucleotides align to TRBD2. CDR1 MDHEN and CDR2 SYDVKM come from the germline V gene. The CDR3 covers 15 residues. The ends lost 6 bases at V and 7 bases at J; junction bases unmatched: 11. This CDR3 is CASRGGGRSRNEQFF. For the CDR3, the DNA is TGTGCCAGCAGGGGGGGCGGGAGGAGCCGTAATGAGCAGTTCTTC.

The CDR3 bases are TGTGCCAGCAGCTTAATCGGGAGGGGCACTGAAGCTTTCTTT. It is translated as CASSLIGRGTEAFF. The chain has TRBV13 and TRBJ1-1; the D gene is possibly TRBD1 (5 bases). Trimming took off 2 bases at V and 4 bases at J, with 11 bases between the two ends. The CDR3 length is 14 residues. Germline CDR1 PRHDT, CDR2 FYEKMQ (reference sequence).

The V call is TRBV6-5, the J call TRBJ1-1; no firm D call. This CDR3 has 16 residues. Germline loops: CDR1 MNHEY, CDR2 SVGAGI. V was shortened by 0 bases and J by 3 bases, with 14 bases between the two germline ends. The CDR3: CASSYSRRGLDTEAFF. CDR3 coding DNA: TGTGCCAGCAGTTACTCTCGTCGGGGATTAGACACTGAAGCTTTCTTT.

The chain recombines TRBV9 with TRBJ2-1; D is unresolved. Trimming shortened V by 3 bases and J by 9 bases, and 10 bases separated the two germline ends. Germline V gives CDR1 SGDLS, CDR2 YYNGEE. This CDR3 spans 12 amino acids. DNA for the CDR3: TGTGCCAGCAGCGCCCCAACGAGTGAGCAGTTCTTC. Its translation is CASSAPTSEQFF.

The rearrangement joins TRBV29-1 to TRBJ2-1, with 8 bases matching TRBD2. The germline V gene has CDR1 SQVTM and CDR2 ANQGSEA. V lost 1 base, J lost 9 bases, and 11 bases stayed unmatched. The CDR3 totals 15 residues. The CDR3 protein is CSVEAGTRSAIEQFF. CDR3 coding DNA: TGCAGCGTTGAAGCAGGGACTAGATCCGCAATTGAGCAGTTCTTC.

V gene TRBV9 combines with J gene TRBJ2-1, with 12 bases fitting TRBD2. V shed 3 bases, J shed 5 bases, and the junction held 3 bases outside the gene matches. Germline V gene lookup returns CDR1 SGDLS and CDR2 YYNGEE. This CDR3 spans 15 amino acids. In DNA form, the CDR3 reads TGTGCCAGCAGCGCCGCTAGCGGGAGGGACAATGAGCAGTTCTTC. Protein sequence: CASSAASGRDNEQFF. The full variable domain, in which reference TRBV9 and TRBJ2-1 provide the parts outside the CDR3, is DSGVTQTPKHLITATGQRVTLRCSPRSGDLSVYWYQQSLDQGLQFLIQYYNGEERAKGNILERFSAQQFPDLHSELNLSSLELGDSALYFCASSAASGRDNEQFFGPGTRLTVL.

The genes are TRBV29-1 and TRBJ2-1; D is tentatively TRBD1 or TRBD2 (5 bases each). CDR3 size: 16 residues. V dropped 2 bases and J dropped 0 bases, with 14 bases sitting between them. Germline CDR1 reads SQVTM; CDR2 reads ANQGSEA. The CDR3 spells CSVETTDGGSYNEQFF. The CDR3, as DNA: TGCAGCGTTGAAACGACAGATGGGGGCTCCTACAATGAGCAGTTCTTC.

The gene calls are TRBV7-2 and TRBJ2-4; 11 positions match TRBD2. Germline trimming cut 3 bases from V and 0 bases from J; bases unmatched to any gene: 7. This CDR3 has 18 residues. Per the germline V gene, CDR1 is SGHTA and CDR2 is FQGNSA. The chain's CDR3 is CASSLGLAARLAKNIQYF. CDR3 in DNA: TGTGCCAGCAGCTTGGGACTAGCGGCCCGACTAGCCAAAAACATTCAGTACTTC. Full variable domain (missing parts from reference TRBV7-2 and TRBJ2-4): GAGVSQSPSNKVTEKGKDVELRCDPISGHTALYWYRQSLGQGLEFLIYFQGNSAPDKSGLPSDRFSAERTGGSVSTLTIQRTQQEDSAVYLCASSLGLAARLAKNIQYFGAGTRLSVL.

The count of this clone is one. The chain recombines TRBV19 with TRBJ2-1; maybe TRBD2 (6 bases). Germline V gives CDR1 LNHDA, CDR2 SQIVND (reference sequence). This CDR3 is 13 amino acids long. Between the trimmed V and J ends, which lost 7 bases and 2 bases, there was a span of 9 bases. The CDR3 nucleotides read TGTGCCAGTAATGCGGGGACCTACAATGAGCAGTTCTTC. This encodes CASNAGTYNEQFF.

The J gene is TRBJ2-7, the V gene TRBV27, with 10 bases identical to TRBD1. The germline V gene encodes CDR1 MNHEY and CDR2 SMNVEV (reference sequence). This CDR3 comprises 16 residues. V was pared by 6 bases and J by 3 bases, with 11 bases of the junction left unmatched. In DNA, the CDR3 is TGTGCCAGCAGCGCTATAGATAGGACAGGGGGCTACGAGCAGTACTTC. Its protein is CASSAIDRTGGYEQYF.

Only a few counts were recorded for this clone. Other nucleotide sequences in the sample specify the same CDR3. This rearrangement joins TRBV27 to TRBJ2-7; no clear D. The V end was cut by 4 bases, the J end by 2 bases, with 9 bases between. The CDR3 is 13 amino acids. Germline V gene sequence: CDR1 MNHEY, CDR2 SMNVEV (reference sequence). The CDR3 DNA follows: TGTGCCAGCAGTTACGGCCGAACCTACGAGCAGTACTTC. Its translation: CASSYGRTYEQYF.

The chain uses TRBV28 and TRBJ2-5; D unclear. This CDR3 comprises 13 residues. V was trimmed by 9 bases and J by 1 base, leaving 12 bases between them. Germline V gene lookup returns CDR1 MDHEN and CDR2 SYDVKM. The CDR3 coding sequence is TGTGCCAGTCACACTACAGCCCAAGAGACCCAGTACTTC. Translation: CASHTTAQETQYF.

V usage is TRBV7-9 and J usage is TRBJ2-7, with 8 bases lining up with TRBD1. From germline, CDR1 is SEHNR and CDR2 FQNEAQ (reference sequence). The CDR3 is 16 residues long. V lost 6 bases to trimming and J lost 4 bases; unmatched junction nucleotides: 14. The DNA of the CDR3 is TGTGCCAGCAGTCACCCCGGGAAGGACAGGGCTTACGAGCAGTACTTC. Translating gives CASSHPGKDRAYEQYF.